Included here is one T cell receptor (beta chain) sequence, with context. The target of this receptor is not known. No clone much larger than this one lies a single base away; base qualities are absent. This sample was included in a study of T cell changes during pregnancy in multiple sclerosis (dated by TCRdb to between 2018 and 2021). A note on the overall study: Changes in the T cell repertoire over the course of pregnancy were examined in this study in women with multiple sclerosis.

Libraries were prepared through the immunoSEQ multiplex PCR assay. Sourced from immuneACCESS, this table was stored by TCRdb with only in-frame sequences that have V and J called. A share of the clones is absent; for the studies checked, an unresolved V gene accounts for under half, and the remainder has no known explanation. For this sample the table gives tens of thousands of clones, of which approximately 90% were detected only once. The ten biggest clones cover around 1.8% of the sample. Taken from cysteine to phenylalanine, the CDR3 has 16 residues. The sequence is cut down to CDR3 DNA, 48 bases in frame from base 1. V ends up 2 bases short and J 8 bases short, with an unmatched junction base count of 9. CDR1 and CDR2 are read off the germline V gene as SGHDT and YYEEEE.

The receptor chain draws on TRBV5-6 and TRBJ2-3; TRBD2 lines up with 12 middle nucleotides. This specimen was peripheral blood, taken in the first trimester of pregnancy. The source of this sequence is a female donor in good health, enrolled as a control in a pregnancy study. The CDR3 protein: CASSFGLAGSSGTQYF. In nucleotides, the sequence is TGTGCCAGCAGCTTCGGACTAGCGGGGTCAAGCGGTACGCAGTATTTT.